This is a list of T cell receptor beta chains from one sample in a study of blood T cell repertoires in COVID-19. Method: immunoSEQ multiplex PCR; TCRdb's copy keeps in-frame clones and lacks some. The sample has 250,000 to 350,000 clones, around 85% seen once. The sample taken for sequencing was peripheral blood. These TCRs come from a human donor with COVID-19, enrolled during active disease. The donor label of this sample is uncertain. CDR3s include the opening cysteine and the closing phenylalanine or tryptophan. The D gene is left open where the match is weak. Clone size, where shown, is once, few, many, or a class for clones that have expanded.

d_gene | j_gene | abundance | v_gene | CDR3aa | CDR3nt
- | TRBJ2-7 | - | TRBV19 | CASSMGLAPYEQYF | TGTGCCAGTAGTATGGGCCTCGCCCCCTACGAGCAGTACTTC
TRBD2 | TRBJ2-2 | - | TRBV9 | CASSGGLAAGELFF | TGTGCCAGCAGCGGAGGACTAGCGGCCGGGGAGCTGTTTTTT
TRBD2 | TRBJ2-2 | many | TRBV7-6 | CASSSIRLLAGANTGELFF | TGTGCCAGCAGCTCCATTCGGCTACTAGCGGGGGCGAACACCGGGGAGCTGTTTTTT
TRBD1 | TRBJ2-3 | - | TRBV19 | CASSNLKGARTDTQYF | TGTGCCAGTAGTAACCTTAAGGGGGCCCGCACAGATACGCAGTATTTT
- | TRBJ1-2 | - | TRBV29-1 | CSVSGQLSDYGYTF | TGCAGCGTTTCGGGCCAGCTTAGCGACTATGGCTACACCTTC
- | TRBJ2-2 | few | TRBV1 | CTSSHVSSGRPTGELFF | TGCACCAGCAGCCACGTCTCTAGCGGGAGGCCCACCGGGGAGCTGTTTTTT
TRBD2 | TRBJ2-1 | - | TRBV27 | CASSPIAGYYNEQFF | TGTGCCAGCAGTCCTATAGCGGGCTACTACAATGAGCAGTTCTTC
TRBD1 | TRBJ2-7 | - | TRBV23-1 | CASSQLATGRDPYEQYF | TGCGCCAGCAGTCAACTTGCGACAGGGCGAGATCCCTACGAGCAGTACTTC
TRBD1 | TRBJ1-4 | - | TRBV6-5 | CASSQSTGEEKLFF | TGTGCCAGCAGCCAATCGACAGGGGAAGAAAAACTGTTTTTT
- | TRBJ2-1 | - | TRBV27 | CASSLLAGEQFF | TGTGCCAGCAGTTTATTGGCGGGAGAGCAGTTCTTC
TRBD2 | TRBJ2-7 | - | TRBV4-1 | CASSSYRTSYEQYF | TGCGCCAGCAGCTCCTACAGGACTAGCTACGAGCAGTACTTC
TRBD1 | TRBJ1-3 | - | TRBV5-5 | CASSFVVDRGNTIYF | TGTGCCAGCAGCTTTGTTGTGGACAGGGGAAACACCATATATTTT
- | TRBJ2-3 | - | TRBV29-1 | CSPGIAGTDTQYF | TGCAGCCCCGGGATAGCGGGCACAGATACGCAGTATTTT
TRBD2 | TRBJ2-1 | - | TRBV13 | CASSLAGLAAYNEQFF | TGTGCCAGCAGCTTAGCGGGGCTAGCGGCCTACAATGAGCAGTTCTTC
TRBD1 | TRBJ1-4 | - | TRBV18 | CASSPVGSDRGEKLFF | TGTGCCAGCTCACCGGTAGGGAGCGACAGGGGTGAAAAACTGTTTTTT
- | TRBJ2-6 | once | TRBV4-1 | CASSQDPQGSGANVLTF | TGCGCCAGCAGCCAAGATCCCCAGGGCTCTGGGGCCAACGTCCTGACTTTC
- | TRBJ1-2 | - | TRBV10-2 | CASRREANYGYTF | TGCGCCAGCAGGAGGGAAGCTAACTATGGCTACACCTTC
- | TRBJ1-1 | once | TRBV12-5 | CASGFPSSSTRLNTEAFF | TGTGCTAGTGGTTTCCCAAGTTCTAGCACTAGGTTGAACACTGAAGCTTTCTTT
TRBD1 | TRBJ1-1 | - | TRBV6-6 | CASMTRGHLSEAFF | TGTGCCAGCATGACCAGGGGGCACCTTAGCGAAGCTTTCTTT
- | TRBJ1-1 | - | TRBV5-8 | CASSNRDTQWAEAFF | TGTGCCAGCAGCAACCGGGACACCCAGTGGGCTGAAGCTTTCTTT
- | TRBJ1-5 | - | TRBV3-1/TRBV3-2 | CASSHALGQAEQPQHF | TGTGCCAGCAGCCATGCCCTCGGCCAGGCAGAACAGCCCCAGCATTTT
TRBD1 | TRBJ1-2 | - | TRBV2 | CASSTSQGNYGYTF | TGTGCCAGCAGTACTTCACAGGGGAACTATGGCTACACCTTC
- | TRBJ1-2 | - | TRBV28 | CASTLPGLYGYTF | TGTGCCAGCACCCTCCCAGGACTCTATGGCTACACCTTC
TRBD1 | TRBJ1-2 | - | TRBV27 | CASSYRQGHGYTF | TGTGCCAGCAGTTATAGACAGGGGCATGGCTACACCTTC
TRBD1 | TRBJ2-1 | few | TRBV3-1/TRBV3-2 | CASSPRGTNEQFF | TGTGCCAGCAGCCCCAGGGGGACGAATGAGCAGTTCTTC
- | TRBJ1-1 | - | TRBV28 | CAYRAPGTEAFF | TGTGCTTACAGGGCGCCGGGCACTGAAGCTTTCTTT
TRBD1 | TRBJ1-2 | - | TRBV7-9 | CASSYSRTGDGYTF | TGTGCCAGCAGCTACTCTCGGACAGGGGATGGCTACACCTTC
- | TRBJ1-2 | - | TRBV30 | CAWSPEGYGYTF | TGTGCCTGGAGCCCGGAGGGTTACGGCTACACCTTC
TRBD1 | TRBJ2-3 | - | TRBV27 | CASSVGQNTDTQYF | TGTGCCAGCAGTGTGGGACAGAACACAGATACGCAGTATTTT
- | TRBJ1-2 | - | TRBV3-1/TRBV3-2 | CASSVRVGDYGYTF | TGTGCCAGCAGCGTCAGGGTAGGGGATTATGGCTACACCTTC
- | TRBJ1-1 | - | TRBV11-3 | CASRGGGTEAFF | TGTGCCAGCAGAGGGGGGGGGACTGAAGCTTTCTTT
- | TRBJ1-1 | - | TRBV29-1 | CSGGEGGTEAFF | TGCAGCGGGGGAGAGGGTGGCACTGAAGCTTTCTTT
- | TRBJ1-3 | once | TRBV2 | CASTSGRRGPGNTIYF | -
TRBD1 | TRBJ2-7 | - | TRBV5-1 | CASSLVGTGPYEQYF | TGCGCCAGCAGCCTGGTTGGGACAGGGCCCTACGAGCAGTACTTC